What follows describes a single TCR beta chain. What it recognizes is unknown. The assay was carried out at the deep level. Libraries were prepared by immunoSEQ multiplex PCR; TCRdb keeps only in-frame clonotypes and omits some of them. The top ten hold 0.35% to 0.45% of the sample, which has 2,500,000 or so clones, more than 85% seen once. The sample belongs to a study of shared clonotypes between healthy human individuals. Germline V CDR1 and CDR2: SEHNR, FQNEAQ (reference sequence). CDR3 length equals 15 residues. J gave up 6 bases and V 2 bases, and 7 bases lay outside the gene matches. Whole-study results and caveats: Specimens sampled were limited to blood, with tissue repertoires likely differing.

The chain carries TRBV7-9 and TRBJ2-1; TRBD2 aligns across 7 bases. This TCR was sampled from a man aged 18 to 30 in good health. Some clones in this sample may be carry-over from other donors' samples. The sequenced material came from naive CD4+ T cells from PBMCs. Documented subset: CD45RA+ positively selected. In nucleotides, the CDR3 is TGTGCCAGCAGCTTATGGACTAGTAGGGGCAATGAGCAGTTCTTC. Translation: CASSLWTSRGNEQFF. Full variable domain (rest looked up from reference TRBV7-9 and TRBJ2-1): DTGVSQNPRHKITKRGQNVTFRCDPISEHNRLYWYRQTLGQGPEFLTYFQNEAQLEKSRLLSDRFSAERPKGSFSTLEIQRTEQGDSAMYLCASSLWTSRGNEQFFGPGTRLTVL.